A single sample is the source of the 15 T cell receptor beta chains below, sequenced in a study of cytomegalovirus exposure and HLA in healthy donors. PCR involved 60 Vbeta and 13 Jbeta primers. The data were produced by immunoSEQ multiplex PCR, yet TCRdb's version contains in-frame clones alone and is incomplete. The sample shows under 250,000 clones, 79% of them seen only once. The sample consisted of PBMCs. The receptors were gathered from a woman aged 30 to 39 in good health and CMV-seropositive.

The rearrangement links TRBV9 to TRBJ2-3; D gene uncertain. The CDR3 is 15 amino acids. Germline assignment: CDR1 SGDLS and CDR2 YYNGEE. Deletions cut 0 bases from V and 2 bases from J, with 10 bases between. CDR3 nucleotide sequence: TGTGCCAGCAGCGTAGAAAACCCACTCACAGATACGCAGTATTTT. Amino acids: CASSVENPLTDTQYF.

The V call is TRBV29-1, the J call TRBJ2-7, with 7 bases matching TRBD1. J lost 1 base, V lost 6 bases, and 6 bases had no gene match. The CDR3 spans 13 residues. The V gene's germline CDR1 is SQVTM and CDR2 ANQGSEA. The CDR3 coding sequence is TGCAGCGTCCTATGGGACAGTTCCTACGAGCAGTACTTC. Amino acid sequence: CSVLWDSSYEQYF.

This CDR3 is CASSLGTPNQPQHF. As DNA, the CDR3 is TGTGCCAGCTCATTAGGGACTCCAAATCAGCCCCAGCATTTT. The chain employs TRBV18 and TRBJ1-5, with D perhaps TRBD1 (5 bases). CDR1 and CDR2 from the germline V gene are KGHSH and LQKENI. CDR3 length: 14 amino acids. Between the trimmed V and J ends, which lost 5 bases and 4 bases, there was a span of 12 bases.

The chain combines TRBV10-2 with TRBJ2-1; 11 bases are a match to TRBD2. V shed 5 bases and J 10 bases; nucleotides not matched to a gene: 7. The V gene's germline CDR1 is WSHSY and CDR2 SAAADI. The CDR3 runs 14 residues. The CDR3 sequence is CASSTSGGVREQFF. The DNA of the CDR3 is TGCGCCAGCAGTACTAGCGGGGGAGTCCGGGAGCAGTTCTTC.

The chain uses TRBV11-3 and TRBJ2-1, with a weak D call TRBD2 (5 bases). From germline, CDR1 is SGHNT and CDR2 YENEEA. The CDR3 is made up of 12 amino acids. Trimming took 3 bases from V and 12 from J, leaving 12 bases between them. CDR3 coding DNA: TGTGCCAGCAGCTTTGAGCGGAACGGGCAGTTCTTC. It encodes CASSFERNGQFF.

This chain uses TRBV5-8 with TRBJ1-1; a possible D gene is TRBD1 (5 bases). The CDR3 covers 14 residues. Germline CDR1 and CDR2: SGHTS and YDEGEE. V was trimmed by 4 bases and J by 6 bases, leaving 16 bases between them. CDR3 bases: TGTGCCAGCAGCCCCTCGGCGGGGACCTCTGAAGCTTTCTTT. Its translation is CASSPSAGTSEAFF.

The gene calls are TRBV6-1 and TRBJ2-5; 10 nucleotides agree with TRBD2. The CDR3 has 15 residues. J gave up 3 bases and V 6 bases, and 7 bases lay outside the gene matches. CDR1 and CDR2 (germline): MNHNS, SASEGT. The CDR3 here is CASRLASGGEETQYF. The CDR3, as DNA: TGTGCCAGCAGGCTAGCTAGCGGGGGAGAAGAGACCCAGTACTTC.

The V call is TRBV19, the J call TRBJ2-2; a weak D match, TRBD1 (6 bases). The CDR3 totals 15 residues. CDR1 and CDR2 (germline): LNHDA, SQIVND (reference sequence). Trimming took 3 bases from V and 0 from J, leaving 8 bases between them. CDR3 region: CASSIAGANTGELFF. Written as DNA, the CDR3 is TGTGCCAGTAGTATTGCAGGGGCGAACACCGGGGAGCTGTTTTTT.

The chain recombines TRBV19 with TRBJ2-7; TRBD1 matches 8 bases. The germline V gene has CDR1 LNHDA and CDR2 SQIVND (reference sequence). The CDR3 covers 14 residues. Losses at the gene ends were 1 base for V and 2 bases for J; bases not matched to a gene: 1. This CDR3 reads CASSIATGAYEQYF. The CDR3 coding sequence is TGTGCCAGTAGTATAGCGACAGGGGCCTACGAGCAGTACTTC.

This chain connects TRBV2 to TRBJ2-1; TRBD2 aligns across 10 bases. V was clipped by 7 bases and J by 0 bases; unmatched bases: 9. The CDR3 consists of 17 residues. Germline loops: CDR1 SNHLY, CDR2 FYNNEI. CDR3: CASIVIAGGLSYNEQFF. CDR3 in DNA: TGTGCCAGCATAGTAATAGCGGGGGGCCTCTCCTACAATGAGCAGTTCTTC.

The CDR3: CASSAGQGGNQPQHF. The CDR3 DNA reads TGCGCCAGCAGCGCGGGACAGGGAGGCAATCAGCCCCAGCATTTT. V and J are TRBV5-1 and TRBJ1-5, with 9 bases that match TRBD1. The V segment lost 4 bases and the J segment 2 bases; nucleotides outside the gene matches: 4. Germline V gene lookup returns CDR1 SGHRS and CDR2 YFSETQ. CDR3 length: 15 residues.

The chain employs TRBV11-2 and TRBJ1-2; 7 positions match TRBD1. V was clipped by 7 bases and J by 1 base; unmatched bases: 6. Germline V gene sequence: CDR1 SGHAT, CDR2 FQNNGV. This CDR3 has 14 amino acids. The CDR3 reads CASMGRDSNYGYTF. The CDR3 region has the DNA TGTGCCAGCATGGGCAGGGACAGTAACTATGGCTACACCTTC. Complete variable domain (other parts from reference TRBV11-2 and TRBJ1-2): EAGVAQSPRYKIIEKRQSVAFWCNPISGHATLYWYQQILGQGPKLLIQFQNNGVVDDSQLPKDRFSAERLKGVDSTLKIQPAKLEDSAVYLCASMGRDSNYGYTFGSGTRLTVV.

The chain combines TRBV7-8 with TRBJ2-7; 8 nucleotides align to TRBD1. From germline, CDR1 is SGHVS and CDR2 FQNEAQ. CDR3 length: 16 amino acids. V was clipped by 7 bases and J by 1 base; unmatched bases: 12. CDR3 residues: CASTPPRQGSSYEQYF. The DNA of the CDR3 is TGTGCCAGCACCCCGCCGAGACAGGGGAGTTCCTACGAGCAGTACTTC.

The V and J genes are TRBV9 and TRBJ2-7, with a possible D match to TRBD1 (6 bases). Germline CDR1 and CDR2: SGDLS and YYNGEE. Trimming cost V 0 bases and J 0 bases, with 13 bases left between them. This CDR3 is 16 amino acids long. CDR3 residues: CASSVGPGASSYEQYF. The DNA for the CDR3 is TGTGCCAGCAGCGTAGGGCCAGGGGCCAGCTCCTACGAGCAGTACTTC.

As for this clone: This same CDR3 is encoded by further DNA sequences in the sample. The chain couples TRBV9 to TRBJ2-3; 7 bases map to TRBD2. CDR3 length equals 16 residues. Germline V lookup: CDR1 SGDLS, CDR2 YYNGEE. V trimming: 0 bases; J trimming: 1 base; junction bases outside the gene matches: 5. In DNA form, the CDR3 reads TGTGCCAGCAGCGTAGCTAGTGGGGGGGGCACAGATACGCAGTATTTT. Amino acid sequence: CASSVASGGGTDTQYF.